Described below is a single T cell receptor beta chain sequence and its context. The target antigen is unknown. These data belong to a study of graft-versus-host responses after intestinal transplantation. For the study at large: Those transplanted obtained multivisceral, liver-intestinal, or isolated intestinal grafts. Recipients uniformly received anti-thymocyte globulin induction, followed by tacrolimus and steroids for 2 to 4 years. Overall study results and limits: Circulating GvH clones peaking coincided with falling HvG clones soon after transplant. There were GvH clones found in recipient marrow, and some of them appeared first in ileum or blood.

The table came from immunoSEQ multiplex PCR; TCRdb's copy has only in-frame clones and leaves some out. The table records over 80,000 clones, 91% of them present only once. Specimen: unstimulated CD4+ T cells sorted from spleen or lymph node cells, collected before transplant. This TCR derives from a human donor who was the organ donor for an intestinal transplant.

CDR3 DNA: TGTGCCAGCCTCTGGAGGGGGCCCACCGGGGAGCTGTTTTTT. It specifies CASLWRGPTGELFF. The chain uses TRBV11-2 and TRBJ2-2, with D possibly being TRBD1 (7 bases). The germline gives CDR1 SGHAT, CDR2 FQNNGV. CDR3 length equals 14 residues. Trimming removed 8 bases from V and 4 bases from J, with 14 bases in between.